Reported below is one TCR beta chain. Its antigen is currently not known. There are no base qualities to consult, and no much larger clone falls within one base. Whole blood was collected in K2EDTA tubes by collaborating institutions according to the institutions' own protocols. For TCRbeta analysis, collaborators shipped samples in one of three forms: frozen whole blood, isolated PBMCs, or DNA extracted from either of those sample types. CDR1 and CDR2, per the germline V gene, are SGDLS and YYNGEE. V is cut by 0 bases and J by 8 bases, and the space between the germline ends is 6 bases. The CDR3 starts with the cysteine, ends with the phenylalanine, and has 13 residues. Here the CDR3 DNA is all that survives: 39 bases in frame from base 1. The data stem from a study of blood T cell repertoires in COVID-19 (TCRdb year 2020). Regarding the complete study: Samples covering the acute and convalescent phases of COVID-19 were provided by collaborators in the United States, Italy and Spain. The material from the prospective study consisted of cDNA or gDNA derived from T cells, B-cell-depleted T cells, or PBMCs. Deeply sampled blood TCRbeta repertoires from subjects exposed to, actively infected with, or recovered from COVID-19 were included in the dataset. HLA class I and class II types, where available, came from metadata supplied by the sample provider rather than from assay-based typing. The repertoires were released in a freely available public database intended as a resource for research on the immune response to SARS-CoV-2. Samples came from the ongoing ImmuneRACE study (first 160 participants) plus 1,254 subjects from 6 global collaborators. Nearly every sample came with metadata listing a de-identified subject ID, COVID-19 status, age in years and sex. Broader findings and caveats from the paper: How much clinical and demographic metadata was included differed by source and by participant, and the metadata was provided uncurated.

TCRbeta CDR3 regions were amplified from genomic DNA using the immunoSEQ Assay, a bias-controlled multiplex PCR. As for how the authors treated the data: The number of nucleated cells in each sample was estimated by amplification of reference gene primers within the assay. Sequence reads were collapsed and filtered to measure the absolute abundance of every unique TCRbeta CDR3 rearrangement. For each sample, productive Simpson clonality was calculated as the square root of Simpson's diversity index across productive rearrangements. The clones in this table, taken by TCRdb from immuneACCESS, are in-frame only. Not every clone is retained; where verified, under half of the shortfall comes from an unresolved V gene, and the cause of the rest is unknown. D and trimming were read from the DNA, whereas the V and J calls and clone size are those reported in that table. This sample is represented by 200,000 to 250,000 clones; approximately 85% of them were singletons. Jointly, the top ten make up 6.5% to 9% of the sample.

Material: peripheral blood. This TCR was recovered from a woman in her 50s with active or convalescent COVID-19. The sequence joins TRBV9 to TRBJ1-6; possibly the D gene is TRBD1, per 5 matching bases. The nucleotides read TGTGCCAGCAGCGTAGTAGGGGATTCACCCCTCCACTTT. Translated, this gives CASSVVGDSPLHF.